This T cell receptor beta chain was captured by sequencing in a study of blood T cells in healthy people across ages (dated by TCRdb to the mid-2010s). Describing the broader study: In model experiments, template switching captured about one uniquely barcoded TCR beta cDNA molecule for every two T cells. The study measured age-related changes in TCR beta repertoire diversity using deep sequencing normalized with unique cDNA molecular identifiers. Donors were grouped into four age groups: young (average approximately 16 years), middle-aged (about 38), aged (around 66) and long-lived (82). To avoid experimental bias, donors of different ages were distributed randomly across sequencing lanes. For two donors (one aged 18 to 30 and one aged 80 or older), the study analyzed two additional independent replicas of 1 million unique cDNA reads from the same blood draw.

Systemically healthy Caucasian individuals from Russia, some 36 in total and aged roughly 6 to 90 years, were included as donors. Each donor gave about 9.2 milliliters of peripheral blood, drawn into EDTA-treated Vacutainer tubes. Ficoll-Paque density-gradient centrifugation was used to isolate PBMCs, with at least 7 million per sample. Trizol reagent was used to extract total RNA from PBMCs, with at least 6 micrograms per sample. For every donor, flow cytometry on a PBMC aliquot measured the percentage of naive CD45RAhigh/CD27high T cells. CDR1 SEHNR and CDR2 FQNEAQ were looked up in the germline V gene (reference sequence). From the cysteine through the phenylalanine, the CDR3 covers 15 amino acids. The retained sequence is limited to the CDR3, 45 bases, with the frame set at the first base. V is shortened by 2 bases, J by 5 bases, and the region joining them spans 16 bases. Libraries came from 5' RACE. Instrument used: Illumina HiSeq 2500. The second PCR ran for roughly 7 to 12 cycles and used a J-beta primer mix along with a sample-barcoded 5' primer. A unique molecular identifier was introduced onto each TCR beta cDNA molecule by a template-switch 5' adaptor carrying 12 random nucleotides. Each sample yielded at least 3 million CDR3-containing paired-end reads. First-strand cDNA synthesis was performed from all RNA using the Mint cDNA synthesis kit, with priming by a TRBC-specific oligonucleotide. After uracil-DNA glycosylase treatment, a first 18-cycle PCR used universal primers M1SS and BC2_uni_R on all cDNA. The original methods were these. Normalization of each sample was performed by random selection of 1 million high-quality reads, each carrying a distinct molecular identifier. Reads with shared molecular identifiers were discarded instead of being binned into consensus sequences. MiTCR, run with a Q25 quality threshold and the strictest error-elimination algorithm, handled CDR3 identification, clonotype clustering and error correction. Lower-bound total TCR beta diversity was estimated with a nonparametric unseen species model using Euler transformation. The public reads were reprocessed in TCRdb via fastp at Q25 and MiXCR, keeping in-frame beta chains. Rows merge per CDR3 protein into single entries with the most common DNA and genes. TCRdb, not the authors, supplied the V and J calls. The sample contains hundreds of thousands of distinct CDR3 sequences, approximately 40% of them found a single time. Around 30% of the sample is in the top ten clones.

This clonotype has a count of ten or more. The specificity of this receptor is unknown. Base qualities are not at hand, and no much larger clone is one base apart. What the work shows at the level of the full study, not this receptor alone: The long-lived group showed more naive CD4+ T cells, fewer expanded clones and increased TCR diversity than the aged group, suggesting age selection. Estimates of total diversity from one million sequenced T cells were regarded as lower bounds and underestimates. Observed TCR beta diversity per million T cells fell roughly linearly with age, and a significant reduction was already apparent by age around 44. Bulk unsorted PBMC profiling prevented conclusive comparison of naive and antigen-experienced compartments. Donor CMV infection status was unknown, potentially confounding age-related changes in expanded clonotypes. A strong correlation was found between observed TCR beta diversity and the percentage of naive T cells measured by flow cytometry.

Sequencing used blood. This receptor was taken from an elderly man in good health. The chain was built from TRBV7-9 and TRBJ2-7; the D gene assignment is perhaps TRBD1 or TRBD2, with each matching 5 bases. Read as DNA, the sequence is TGTGCCAGCAGCTTAATCCGGGGCGGTTCCCACGAGCAGTACTTC. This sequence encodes CASSLIRGGSHEQYF.